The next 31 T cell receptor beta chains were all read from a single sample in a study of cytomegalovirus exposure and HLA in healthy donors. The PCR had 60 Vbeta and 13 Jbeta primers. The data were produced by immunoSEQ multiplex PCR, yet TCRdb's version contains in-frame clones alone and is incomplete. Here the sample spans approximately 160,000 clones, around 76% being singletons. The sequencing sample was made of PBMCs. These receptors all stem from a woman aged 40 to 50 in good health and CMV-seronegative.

The CDR3 is CASSLESGRGGETQYF. In nucleotides, the CDR3 is TGTGCCAGCAGCTTAGAGAGCGGGAGAGGAGGAGAGACCCAGTACTTC. This chain uses TRBV7-8 with TRBJ2-5, with 8 bases identical to TRBD2. Germline CDR1 reads SGHVS; CDR2 reads FQNEAQ. The CDR3 totals 16 residues. J gave up 4 bases and V 1 base, and 8 bases lay outside the gene matches.

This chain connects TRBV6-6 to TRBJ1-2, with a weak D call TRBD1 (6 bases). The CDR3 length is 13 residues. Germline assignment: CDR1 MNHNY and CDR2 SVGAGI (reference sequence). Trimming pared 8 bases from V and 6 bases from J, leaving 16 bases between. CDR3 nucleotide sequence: TGTGCCAGCGAGTCCAAACGGACAGATGGCTACACCTTC. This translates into CASESKRTDGYTF.

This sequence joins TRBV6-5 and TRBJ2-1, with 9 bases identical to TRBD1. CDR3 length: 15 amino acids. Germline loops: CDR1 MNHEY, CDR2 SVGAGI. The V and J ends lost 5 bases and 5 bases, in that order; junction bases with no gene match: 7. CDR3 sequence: CASSPTGGLHNEQFF. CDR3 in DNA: TGTGCCAGCAGTCCCACAGGGGGCCTCCACAATGAGCAGTTCTTC.

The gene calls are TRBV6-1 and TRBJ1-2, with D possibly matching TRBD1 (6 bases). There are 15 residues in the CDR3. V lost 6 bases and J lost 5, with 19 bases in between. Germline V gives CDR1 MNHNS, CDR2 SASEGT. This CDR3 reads CASSATGRGFYGYTF. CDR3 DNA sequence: TGTGCCAGCAGCGCTACAGGGAGGGGTTTTTATGGCTACACCTTC.

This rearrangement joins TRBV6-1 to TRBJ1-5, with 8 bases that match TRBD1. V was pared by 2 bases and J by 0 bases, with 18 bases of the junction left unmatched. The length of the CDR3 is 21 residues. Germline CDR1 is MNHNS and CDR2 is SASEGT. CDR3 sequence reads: CASSERKGIWTGPNSNQPQHF. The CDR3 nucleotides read TGTGCCAGCAGTGAAAGGAAGGGAATCTGGACAGGGCCAAATAGCAATCAGCCCCAGCATTTT.

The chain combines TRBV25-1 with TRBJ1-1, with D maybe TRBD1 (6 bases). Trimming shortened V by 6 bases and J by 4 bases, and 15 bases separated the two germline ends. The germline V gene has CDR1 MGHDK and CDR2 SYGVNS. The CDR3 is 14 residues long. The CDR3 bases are TGTGCCAGCAGGCTCACAGGGAGATCCACTGAAGCTTTCTTT. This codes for CASRLTGRSTEAFF.

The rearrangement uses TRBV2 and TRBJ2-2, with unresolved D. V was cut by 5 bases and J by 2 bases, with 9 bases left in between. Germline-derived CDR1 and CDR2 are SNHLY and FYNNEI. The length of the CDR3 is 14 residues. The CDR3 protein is CASSPSGNTGELFF. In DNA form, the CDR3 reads TGTGCCAGCAGTCCTAGTGGCAACACCGGGGAGCTGTTTTTT. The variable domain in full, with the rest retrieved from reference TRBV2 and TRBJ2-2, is EPEVTQTPSHQVTQMGQEVILRCVPISNHLYFYWYRQILGQKVEFLVSFYNNEISEKSEIFDDQFSVERPDGSNFTLKIRSTKLEDSAMYFCASSPSGNTGELFFGEGSRLTVL.

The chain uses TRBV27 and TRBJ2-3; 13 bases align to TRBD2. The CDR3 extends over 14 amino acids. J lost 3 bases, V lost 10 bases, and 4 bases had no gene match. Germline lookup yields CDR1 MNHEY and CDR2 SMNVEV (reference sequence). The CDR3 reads CATSGLAGTDTQYF. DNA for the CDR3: TGTGCCACCTCGGGACTAGCGGGAACAGATACGCAGTATTTT.

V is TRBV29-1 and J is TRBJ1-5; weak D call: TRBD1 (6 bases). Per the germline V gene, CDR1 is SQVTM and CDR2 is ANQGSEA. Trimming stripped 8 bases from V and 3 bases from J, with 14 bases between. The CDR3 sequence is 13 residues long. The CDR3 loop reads CSISTGPNQPQHF. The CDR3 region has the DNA TGCAGCATCTCGACAGGACCCAATCAGCCCCAGCATTTT.

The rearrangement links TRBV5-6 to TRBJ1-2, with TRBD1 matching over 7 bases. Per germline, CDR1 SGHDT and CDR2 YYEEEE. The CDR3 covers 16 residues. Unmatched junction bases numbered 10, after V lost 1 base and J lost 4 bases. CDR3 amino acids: CASSLRAGGLSYGYTF. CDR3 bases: TGTGCCAGCAGCTTGAGGGCAGGGGGACTTAGCTATGGCTACACCTTC. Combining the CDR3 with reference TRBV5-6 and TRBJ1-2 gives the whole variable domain DAGVTQSPTHLIKTRGQQVTLRCSPKSGHDTVSWYQQALGQGPQFIFQYYEEEERQRGNFPDRFSGHQFPNYSSELNVNALLLGDSALYLCASSLRAGGLSYGYTFGSGTRLTVV.

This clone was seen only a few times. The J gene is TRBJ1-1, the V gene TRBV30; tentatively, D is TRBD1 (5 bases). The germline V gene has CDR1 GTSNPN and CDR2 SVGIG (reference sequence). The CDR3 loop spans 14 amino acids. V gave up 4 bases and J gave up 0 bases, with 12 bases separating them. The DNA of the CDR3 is TGTGCCTGGACAAGGGGCGCTATGAACACTGAAGCTTTCTTT. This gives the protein CAWTRGAMNTEAFF.

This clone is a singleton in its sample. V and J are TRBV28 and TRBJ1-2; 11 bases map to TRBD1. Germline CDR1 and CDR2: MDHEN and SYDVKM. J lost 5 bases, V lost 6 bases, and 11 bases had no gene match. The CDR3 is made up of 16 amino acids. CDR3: CASSVSGTGGLYGYTF. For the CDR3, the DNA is TGTGCCAGCAGCGTGTCCGGGACAGGGGGGCTTTATGGCTACACCTTC.

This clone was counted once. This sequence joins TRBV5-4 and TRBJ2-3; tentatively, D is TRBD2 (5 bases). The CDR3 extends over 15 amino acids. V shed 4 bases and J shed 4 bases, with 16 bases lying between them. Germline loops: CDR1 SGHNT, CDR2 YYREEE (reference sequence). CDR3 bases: TGTGCCAGCAGCCCGAGGGAAGGTAGCGCAGATACGCAGTATTTT. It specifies CASSPREGSADTQYF. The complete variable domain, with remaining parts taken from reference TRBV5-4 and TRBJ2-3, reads ETGVTQSPTHLIKTRGQQVTLRCSSQSGHNTVSWYQQALGQGPQFIFQYYREEENGRGNFPPRFSGLQFPNYSSELNVNALELDDSALYLCASSPREGSADTQYFGPGTRLTVL.

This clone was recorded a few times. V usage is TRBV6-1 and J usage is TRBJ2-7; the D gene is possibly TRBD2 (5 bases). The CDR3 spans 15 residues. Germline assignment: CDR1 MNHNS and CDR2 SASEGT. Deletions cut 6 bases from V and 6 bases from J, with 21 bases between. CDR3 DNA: TGTGCCAGCAGACCTCGGGGAACAGCGAGCGGCGAGCAGTACTTC. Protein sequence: CASRPRGTASGEQYF.

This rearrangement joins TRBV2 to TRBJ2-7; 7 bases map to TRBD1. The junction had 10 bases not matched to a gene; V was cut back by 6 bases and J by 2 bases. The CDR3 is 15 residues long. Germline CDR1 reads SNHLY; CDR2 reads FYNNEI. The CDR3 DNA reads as TGTGCCAGCAGCTCGTTCTCAGGGGGTACCTACGAGCAGTACTTC. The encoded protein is CASSSFSGGTYEQYF.

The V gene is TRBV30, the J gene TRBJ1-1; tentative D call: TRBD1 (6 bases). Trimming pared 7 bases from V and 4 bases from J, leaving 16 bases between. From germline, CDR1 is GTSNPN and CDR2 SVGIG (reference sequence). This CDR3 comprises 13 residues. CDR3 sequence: CAFSRGAGTEAFF. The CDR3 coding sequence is TGTGCCTTCAGCAGGGGCGCGGGCACTGAAGCTTTCTTT. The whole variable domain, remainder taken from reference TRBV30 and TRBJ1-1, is SQTIHQWPATLVQPVGSPLSLECTVEGTSNPNLYWYRQAAGRGLQLLFYSVGIGQISSEVPQNLSASRPQDRQFILSSKKLLLSDSGFYLCAFSRGAGTEAFFGQGTRLTVV.

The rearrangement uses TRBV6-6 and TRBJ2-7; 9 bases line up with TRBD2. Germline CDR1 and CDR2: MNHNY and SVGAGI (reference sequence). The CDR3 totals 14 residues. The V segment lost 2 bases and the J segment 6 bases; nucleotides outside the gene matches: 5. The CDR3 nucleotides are TGTGCCAGCAGTTACGAGACTAGCGGCGGCGAGCAGTACTTC. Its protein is CASSYETSGGEQYF.

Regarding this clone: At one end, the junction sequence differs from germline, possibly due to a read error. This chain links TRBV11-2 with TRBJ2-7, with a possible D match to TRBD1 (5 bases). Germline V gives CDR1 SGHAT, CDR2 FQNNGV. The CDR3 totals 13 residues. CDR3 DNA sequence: TGTGCCAGCAGCTTAGATCTGGGCAGGGCGGCGAACTTC. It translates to CASSLDLGRAANF.

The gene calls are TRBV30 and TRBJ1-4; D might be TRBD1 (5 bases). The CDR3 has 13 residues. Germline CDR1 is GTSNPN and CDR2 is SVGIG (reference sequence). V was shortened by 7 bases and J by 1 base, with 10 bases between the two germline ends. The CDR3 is CASGQVTNEKLFF. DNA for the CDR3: TGTGCCTCTGGACAAGTAACTAATGAAAAACTGTTTTTT.

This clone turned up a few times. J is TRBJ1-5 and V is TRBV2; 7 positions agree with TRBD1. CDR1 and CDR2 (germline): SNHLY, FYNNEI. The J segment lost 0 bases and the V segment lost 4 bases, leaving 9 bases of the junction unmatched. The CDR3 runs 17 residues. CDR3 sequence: CASSGQGGPYSNQPQHF. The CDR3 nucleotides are TGTGCCAGCAGTGGACAGGGTGGGCCATATAGCAATCAGCCCCAGCATTTT.

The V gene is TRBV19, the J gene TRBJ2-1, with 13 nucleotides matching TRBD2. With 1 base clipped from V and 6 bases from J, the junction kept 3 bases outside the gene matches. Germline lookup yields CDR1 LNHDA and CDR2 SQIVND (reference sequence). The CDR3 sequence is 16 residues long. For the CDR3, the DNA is TGTGCCAGTAGTATAGGAACTAGCGGGAGGGCCAATGAGCAGTTCTTC. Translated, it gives CASSIGTSGRANEQFF.

CDR3 sequence: CASINRGHLSTDTQYF. Written as DNA, the CDR3 is TGTGCCAGCATTAACAGGGGACACCTTAGCACAGATACGCAGTATTTT. V usage is TRBV5-6 and J usage is TRBJ2-3, with 7 bases lining up with TRBD1. There are 16 residues in the CDR3. The V segment lost 6 bases and the J segment 0 bases; nucleotides outside the gene matches: 10. Germline-derived CDR1 and CDR2 are SGHDT and YYEEEE.

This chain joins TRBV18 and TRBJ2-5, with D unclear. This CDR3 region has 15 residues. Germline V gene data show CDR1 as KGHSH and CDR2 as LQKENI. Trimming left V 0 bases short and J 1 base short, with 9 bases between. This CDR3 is CASSPPVRIQETQYF. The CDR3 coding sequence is TGTGCCAGCTCACCACCGGTGCGGATCCAAGAGACCCAGTACTTC.

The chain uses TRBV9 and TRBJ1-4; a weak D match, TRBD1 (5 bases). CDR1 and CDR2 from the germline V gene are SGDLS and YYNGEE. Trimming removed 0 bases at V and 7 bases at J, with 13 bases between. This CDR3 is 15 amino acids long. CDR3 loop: CASSVDPQRGEKLFF. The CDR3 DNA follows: TGTGCCAGCAGCGTAGACCCACAAAGGGGTGAAAAACTGTTTTTT.

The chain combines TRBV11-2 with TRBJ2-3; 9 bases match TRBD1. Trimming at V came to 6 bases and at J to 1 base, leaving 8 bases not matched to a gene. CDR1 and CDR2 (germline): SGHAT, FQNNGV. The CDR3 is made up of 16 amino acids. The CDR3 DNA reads TGTGCCAGCAGAAGGACAGGGGACGCCCGCACAGATACGCAGTATTTT. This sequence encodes CASRRTGDARTDTQYF.

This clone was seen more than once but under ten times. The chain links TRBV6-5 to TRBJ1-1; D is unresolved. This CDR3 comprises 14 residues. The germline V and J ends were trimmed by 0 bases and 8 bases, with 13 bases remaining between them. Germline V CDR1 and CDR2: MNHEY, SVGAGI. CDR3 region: CASSYSEVKGEAFF. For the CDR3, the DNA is TGTGCCAGCAGTTACTCTGAGGTGAAAGGCGAAGCTTTCTTT.

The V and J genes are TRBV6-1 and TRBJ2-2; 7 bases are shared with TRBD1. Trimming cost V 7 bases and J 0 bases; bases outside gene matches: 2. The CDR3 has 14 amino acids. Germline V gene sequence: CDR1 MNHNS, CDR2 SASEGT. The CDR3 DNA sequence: TGTGCCAGCAAGGGGACAGCGAACACCGGGGAGCTGTTTTTT. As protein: CASKGTANTGELFF.

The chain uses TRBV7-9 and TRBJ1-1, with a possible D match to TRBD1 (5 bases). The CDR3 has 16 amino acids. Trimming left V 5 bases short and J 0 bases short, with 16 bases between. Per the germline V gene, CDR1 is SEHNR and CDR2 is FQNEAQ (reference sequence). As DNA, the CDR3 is TGTGCCAGCAGCCCGAAGACAGAAATCATGAACACTGAAGCTTTCTTT. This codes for CASSPKTEIMNTEAFF.

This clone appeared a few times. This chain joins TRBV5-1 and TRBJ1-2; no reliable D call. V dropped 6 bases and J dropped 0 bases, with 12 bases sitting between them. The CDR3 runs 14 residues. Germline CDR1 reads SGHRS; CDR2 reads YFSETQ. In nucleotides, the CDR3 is TGCGCCAGCACCCCTGAGGTAGCTAACTATGGCTACACCTTC. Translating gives CASTPEVANYGYTF.

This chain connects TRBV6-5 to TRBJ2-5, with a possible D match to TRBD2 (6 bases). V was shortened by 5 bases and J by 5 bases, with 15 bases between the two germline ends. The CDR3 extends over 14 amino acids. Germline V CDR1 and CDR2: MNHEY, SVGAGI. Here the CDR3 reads CASSGWGAGETQYF. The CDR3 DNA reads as TGTGCCAGCAGTGGGTGGGGCGCGGGGGAGACCCAGTACTTC.

CDR3 protein: CASSLLAGDYNEQFF. CDR3 in DNA: TGTGCCAGCAGCCTACTAGCGGGAGACTACAATGAGCAGTTCTTC. The rearrangement uses TRBV9 and TRBJ2-1, with TRBD2 matching over 11 bases. This CDR3 has 15 amino acids. Unmatched junction bases numbered 3, after V lost 4 bases and J lost 3 bases. The germline gives CDR1 SGDLS, CDR2 YYNGEE.